These 10 T cell receptor beta chains were sequenced from one sample in a study of blood T cell repertoires in COVID-19. Libraries were prepared by immunoSEQ multiplex PCR; TCRdb keeps only in-frame clonotypes and omits some of them. This table has under 150,000 clones, about 85% appearing once. Sequencing was performed on peripheral blood. These receptors were obtained from a man between 40 and 49 years old with acute or convalescent COVID-19.

The chain links TRBV4-1 to TRBJ1-1; D perhaps matches TRBD1 (5 bases). The CDR3 consists of 18 residues. The V end was cut by 0 bases, the J end by 1 base, with 18 bases between. Germline V lookup: CDR1 MGHRA, CDR2 YSYEKL. CDR3 amino acids: CASSQDNLRGKWNTEAFF. For the CDR3, the DNA is TGCGCCAGCAGCCAAGATAATCTAAGGGGAAAATGGAACACTGAAGCTTTCTTT.

V usage is TRBV30 and J usage is TRBJ2-6, with 8 bases lining up with TRBD2. The CDR3 totals 15 residues. The trim removed 2 bases at V and 1 base at J, leaving 1 base unmatched. CDR1 is GTSNPN and CDR2 is SVGIG in the germline V gene (reference sequence). The CDR3 DNA follows: TGTGCCTGGAGTCGGGGGGGTTCTGGGGCCAACGTCCTGACTTTC. Protein sequence: CAWSRGGSGANVLTF.

The gene calls are TRBV5-1 and TRBJ1-3; TRBD1 might be the D (5 bases). The V end was cut by 5 bases, the J end by 3 bases, with 18 bases between. Germline lookup yields CDR1 SGHRS and CDR2 YFSETQ. The CDR3 runs to 16 residues. CDR3 sequence reads: CASSRSTQGSGNTIYF. In DNA form, the CDR3 reads TGCGCCAGCAGTCGATCTACTCAGGGAAGTGGAAACACCATATATTTT.

J is TRBJ2-1 and V is TRBV10-3, with 9 nucleotides matching TRBD2. Germline CDR1 and CDR2: ENHRY and SYGVKD. J lost 5 bases, V lost 7 bases, and 9 bases had no gene match. This CDR3 is 15 amino acids long. CDR3 region: CAIKIGGGDNNEQFF. The CDR3 coding sequence is TGTGCCATCAAGATTGGCGGGGGGGATAACAATGAGCAGTTCTTC.

The chain has TRBV6-5 and TRBJ1-2; tentative D call: TRBD1 (6 bases). The V gene's germline CDR1 is MNHEY and CDR2 SVGAGI. CDR3 size: 15 residues. Trimming stripped 7 bases from V and 9 bases from J, with 24 bases between. The CDR3 reads CASIKYRASQMSYTF. The CDR3 DNA reads as TGTGCCAGCATAAAGTACAGGGCAAGCCAAATGAGCTACACCTTC.

The V and J genes are TRBV5-4 and TRBJ2-3; 9 positions agree with TRBD2. J lost 0 bases, V lost 1 base, and 3 bases had no gene match. Germline V CDR1 and CDR2: SGHNT, YYREEE (reference sequence). There are 16 residues in the CDR3. Written as DNA, the CDR3 is TGTGCCAGCAGCTTGCGGCTAGCGGGGAGCACAGATACGCAGTATTTT. Protein: CASSLRLAGSTDTQYF.

The CDR3 reads CASSVGVLAGSEAFF. Here the CDR3 DNA reads TGTGCCAGCAGCGTAGGCGTGCTTGCAGGCTCTGAAGCTTTCTTT. The V call is TRBV9, the J call TRBJ1-1; D unclear. Per the germline V gene, CDR1 is SGDLS and CDR2 is YYNGEE. V was trimmed by 0 bases and J by 6 bases, leaving 15 bases between them. CDR3 length equals 15 residues.

This clone has just a few counts. The rearrangement joins TRBV4-1 to TRBJ2-1, with unresolved D. Germline V CDR1 and CDR2: MGHRA, YSYEKL. This CDR3 spans 14 amino acids. V was clipped by 4 bases and J by 3 bases, with 10 bases between them. The CDR3 DNA is TGCGCCAGCAGCCTGAATACAAACTACAATGAGCAGTTCTTC. This gives the protein CASSLNTNYNEQFF.

J is TRBJ1-3 and V is TRBV4-1; no clear D gene. The CDR3 consists of 22 residues. The germline V and J ends were trimmed by 1 base and 0 bases, with 28 bases remaining between them. From germline, CDR1 is MGHRA and CDR2 YSYEKL. The CDR3 spells CASSQAVGMRPFQPSSGNTIYF. The CDR3 nucleotides are TGCGCCAGCAGCCAAGCAGTGGGCATGAGACCCTTTCAACCCTCCTCTGGAAACACCATATATTTT.

This chain connects TRBV6-5 to TRBJ2-2; D remains ambiguous. The CDR3 covers 12 residues. Germline V gene data show CDR1 as MNHEY and CDR2 as SVGAGI. V lost 7 bases and J lost 0, with 3 bases in between. The CDR3, as DNA: TGTGCCAGCACCACGAACACCGGGGAGCTGTTTTTT. Translation gives CASTTNTGELFF.